The 2 T cell receptor beta chains below come from one sample, sequenced in a study of cytomegalovirus exposure and HLA in healthy donors (TCRdb year 2017). The library was prepared using the immunoSEQ multiplex PCR assay. A mixture of 60 forward primers for TCR Vbeta segments and 13 reverse primers for TCR Jbeta segments was used in the multiplex PCR. Sourced from immuneACCESS, this table was stored by TCRdb with only in-frame sequences that have V and J called. A share of the clones is absent; for the studies checked, an unresolved V gene accounts for under half, and the remainder has no known explanation. This sample's clone table shows 150,000 or so clones. The ten largest make up 1.5% to 2% of the sample. The sequenced sample was PBMCs. The receptors originated from a woman in her forties or fifties in good health and CMV-seronegative.

The rearrangement uses TRBV7-2 and TRBJ1-3, with unresolved D. In germline, CDR1 is SGHTA, CDR2 FQGNSA. Trimming pared 5 bases from V and 2 bases from J, leaving 4 bases between. CDR3 size: 12 residues. In DNA, the CDR3 is TGTGCCAGCAGCGAGACTGGAAACACCATATATTTT. This translates into CASSETGNTIYF.

The chain couples TRBV19 to TRBJ2-2; D uncertain. This CDR3 is built from 14 residues. Deletions cut 2 bases from V and 4 bases from J, with 8 bases between. Germline V CDR1 and CDR2: LNHDA, SQIVND (reference sequence). The CDR3 coding sequence is TGTGCCAGTAGTATACTTCCCAGCACCGGGGAGCTGTTTTTT. It translates to CASSILPSTGELFF. The full variable domain, in which reference TRBV19 and TRBJ2-2 provide the parts outside the CDR3, is DGGITQSPKYLFRKEGQNVTLSCEQNLNHDAMYWYRQDPGQGLRLIYYSQIVNDFQKGDIAEGYSVSREKKESFPLTVTSAQKNPTAFYLCASSILPSTGELFFGEGSRLTVL.